This TCR beta chain emerged from a study of blood T cells in healthy people across ages. Primers used in a second PCR of roughly 6 to 11 cycles were a sample-barcoded 5' primer and a J-beta primer mix. TCRdb recomputed calls from the 5' RACE reads with MiXCR, one row per CDR3 protein. The sample includes about 1.5 million distinct CDR3 sequences, roughly 43% of them seen just once. There are a few counts of this clonotype. Between the trimmed V and J ends, which lost 5 bases and 8 bases, there was a span of 21 bases. Germline V gene sequence: CDR1 SEHNR, CDR2 FQNEAQ (reference sequence). CDR3 length equals 16 residues.

This chain uses TRBV7-9 with TRBJ1-4; D remains unclear. Sequencing was performed on blood. The origin of this receptor is a woman younger than 30 in good health. The CDR3 region has the DNA TGTGCCAGCAGCGGAGGCCCCTCTCTCGACGGGGAAAAACTGTTTTTT. It specifies CASSGGPSLDGEKLFF.